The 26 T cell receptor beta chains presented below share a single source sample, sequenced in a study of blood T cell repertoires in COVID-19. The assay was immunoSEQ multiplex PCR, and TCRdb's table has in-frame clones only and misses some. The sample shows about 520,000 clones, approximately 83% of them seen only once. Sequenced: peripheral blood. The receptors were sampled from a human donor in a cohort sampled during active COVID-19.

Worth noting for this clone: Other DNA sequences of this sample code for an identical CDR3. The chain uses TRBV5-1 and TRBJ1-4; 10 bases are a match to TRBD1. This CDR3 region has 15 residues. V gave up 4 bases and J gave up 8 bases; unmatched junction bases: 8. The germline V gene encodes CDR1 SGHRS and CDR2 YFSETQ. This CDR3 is CASSVTGTGDEKLFF. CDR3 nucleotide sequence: TGCGCCAGCAGCGTGACCGGGACAGGGGACGAAAAACTGTTTTTT.

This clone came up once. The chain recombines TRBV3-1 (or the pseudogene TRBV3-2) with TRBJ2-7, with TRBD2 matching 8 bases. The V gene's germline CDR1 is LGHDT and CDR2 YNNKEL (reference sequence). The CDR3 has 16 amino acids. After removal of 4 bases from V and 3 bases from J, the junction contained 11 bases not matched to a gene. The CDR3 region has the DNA TGTGCCAGCAGCCCCTCGCCTTCTAGCGGGTTCTACGAGCAGTACTTC. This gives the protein CASSPSPSSGFYEQYF.

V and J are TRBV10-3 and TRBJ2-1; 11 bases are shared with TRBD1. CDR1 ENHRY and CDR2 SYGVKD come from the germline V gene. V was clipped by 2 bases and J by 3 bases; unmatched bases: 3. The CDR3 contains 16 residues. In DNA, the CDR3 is TGTGCCATCAGTGAGCCCGGGACAGGGGGCTACAATGAGCAGTTCTTC. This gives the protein CAISEPGTGGYNEQFF.

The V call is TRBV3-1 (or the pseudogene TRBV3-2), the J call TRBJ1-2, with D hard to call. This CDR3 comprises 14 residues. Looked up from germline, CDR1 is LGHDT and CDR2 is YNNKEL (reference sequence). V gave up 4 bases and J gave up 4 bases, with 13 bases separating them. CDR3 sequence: CASSPGSGGYGYTF. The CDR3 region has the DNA TGTGCCAGCAGCCCGGGGTCGGGCGGCTATGGCTACACCTTC.

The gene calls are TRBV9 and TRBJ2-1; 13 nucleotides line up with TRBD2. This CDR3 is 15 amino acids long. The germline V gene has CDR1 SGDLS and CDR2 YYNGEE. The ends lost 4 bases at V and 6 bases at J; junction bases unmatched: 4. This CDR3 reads CASSSRTSGGNEQFF. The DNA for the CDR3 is TGTGCCAGCAGCTCACGGACTAGCGGGGGCAATGAGCAGTTCTTC.

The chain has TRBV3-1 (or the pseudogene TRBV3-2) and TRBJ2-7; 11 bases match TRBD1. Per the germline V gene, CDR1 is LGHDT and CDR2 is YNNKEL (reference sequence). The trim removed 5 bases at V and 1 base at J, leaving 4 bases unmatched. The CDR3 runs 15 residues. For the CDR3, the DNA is TGTGCCAGCAGCAGGGGACAGGGGGGATCCTACGAGCAGTACTTC. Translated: CASSRGQGGSYEQYF.

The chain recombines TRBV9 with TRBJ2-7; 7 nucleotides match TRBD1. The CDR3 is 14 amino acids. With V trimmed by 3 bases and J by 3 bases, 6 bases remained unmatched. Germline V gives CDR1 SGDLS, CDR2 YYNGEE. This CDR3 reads CASSAEGTVYEQYF. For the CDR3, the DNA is TGTGCCAGCAGCGCCGAGGGGACAGTCTACGAGCAGTACTTC.

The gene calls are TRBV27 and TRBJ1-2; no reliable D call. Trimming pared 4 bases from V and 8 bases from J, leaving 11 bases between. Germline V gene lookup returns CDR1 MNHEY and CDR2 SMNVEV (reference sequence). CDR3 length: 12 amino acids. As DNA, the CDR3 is TGTGCCAGCAGTTCCGGGGTGGGGGGCTACACCTTC. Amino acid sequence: CASSSGVGGYTF.

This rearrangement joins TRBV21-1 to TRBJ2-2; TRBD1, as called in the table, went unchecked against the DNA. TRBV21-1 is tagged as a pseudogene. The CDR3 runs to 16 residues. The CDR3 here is CASNARTGGEGGELFF. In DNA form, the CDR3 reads TGTGCCAGCAACGCCCGGACAGGGGGGGAAGGCGGGGAGCTGTTTTTT.

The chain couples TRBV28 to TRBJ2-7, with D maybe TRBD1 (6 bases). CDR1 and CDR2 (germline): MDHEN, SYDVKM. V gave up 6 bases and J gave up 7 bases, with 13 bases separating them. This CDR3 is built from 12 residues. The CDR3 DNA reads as TGTGCCAGCAGACCAGGGGTAAAAGAGCAGTACTTC. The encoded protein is CASRPGVKEQYF. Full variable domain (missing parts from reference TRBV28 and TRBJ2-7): DVKVTQSSRYLVKRTGEKVFLECVQDMDHENMFWYRQDPGLGLRLIYFSYDVKMKEKGDIPEGYSVSREKKERFSLILESASTNQTSMYLCASRPGVKEQYFGPGTRLTVT.

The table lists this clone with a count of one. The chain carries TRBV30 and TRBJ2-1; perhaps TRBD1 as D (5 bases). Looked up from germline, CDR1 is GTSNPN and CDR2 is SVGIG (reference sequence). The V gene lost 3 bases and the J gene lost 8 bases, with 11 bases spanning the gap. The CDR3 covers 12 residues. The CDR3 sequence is CAWRDRGYEQFF. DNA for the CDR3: TGTGCCTGGAGGGATAGGGGTTATGAGCAGTTCTTC.

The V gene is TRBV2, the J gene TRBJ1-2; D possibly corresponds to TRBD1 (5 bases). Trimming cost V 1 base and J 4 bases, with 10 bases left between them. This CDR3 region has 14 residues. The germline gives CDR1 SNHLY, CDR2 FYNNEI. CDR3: CASSEELDSYGYTF. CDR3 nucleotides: TGTGCCAGCAGTGAAGAATTAGACAGCTATGGCTACACCTTC.

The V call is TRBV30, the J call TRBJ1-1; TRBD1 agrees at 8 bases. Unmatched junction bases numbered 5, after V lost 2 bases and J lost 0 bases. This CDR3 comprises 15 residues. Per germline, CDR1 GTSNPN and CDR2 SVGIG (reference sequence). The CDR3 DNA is TGTGCCTGGAGTCCCCGGGGACAGGTGAACACTGAAGCTTTCTTT. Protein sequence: CAWSPRGQVNTEAFF.

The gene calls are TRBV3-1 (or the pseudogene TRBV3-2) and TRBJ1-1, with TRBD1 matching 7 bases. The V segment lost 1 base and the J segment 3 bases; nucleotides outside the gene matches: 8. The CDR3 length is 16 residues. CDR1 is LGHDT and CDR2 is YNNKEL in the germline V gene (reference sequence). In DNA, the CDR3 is TGTGCCAGCAGCCAAGTACAGGGGTTGAGAGACACTGAAGCTTTCTTT. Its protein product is CASSQVQGLRDTEAFF.

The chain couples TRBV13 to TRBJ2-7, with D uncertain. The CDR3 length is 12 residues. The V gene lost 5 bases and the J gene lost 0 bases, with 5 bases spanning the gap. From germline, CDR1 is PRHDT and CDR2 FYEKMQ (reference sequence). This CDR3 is CASSRDSYEQYF. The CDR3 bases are TGTGCCAGCAGCCGCGACTCCTACGAGCAGTACTTC. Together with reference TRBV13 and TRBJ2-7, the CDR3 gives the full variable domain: AAGVIQSPRHLIKEKRETATLKCYPIPRHDTVYWYQQGPGQDPQFLISFYEKMQSDKGSIPDRFSAQQFSDYHSELNMSSLELGDSALYFCASSRDSYEQYFGPGTRLTVT.

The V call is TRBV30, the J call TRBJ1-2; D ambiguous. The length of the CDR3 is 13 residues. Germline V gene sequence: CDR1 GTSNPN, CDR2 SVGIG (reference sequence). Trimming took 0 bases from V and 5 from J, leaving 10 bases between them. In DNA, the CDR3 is TGTGCCTGGAGTGTACCCGGGGTTTATGGCTACACCTTC. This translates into CAWSVPGVYGYTF.

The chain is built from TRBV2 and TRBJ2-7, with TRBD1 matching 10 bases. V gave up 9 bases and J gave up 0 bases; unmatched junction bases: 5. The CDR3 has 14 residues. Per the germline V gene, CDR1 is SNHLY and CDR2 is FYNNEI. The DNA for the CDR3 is TGTGCCAGTCAGACAGGGGGCAGCTCCTACGAGCAGTACTTC. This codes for CASQTGGSSYEQYF.

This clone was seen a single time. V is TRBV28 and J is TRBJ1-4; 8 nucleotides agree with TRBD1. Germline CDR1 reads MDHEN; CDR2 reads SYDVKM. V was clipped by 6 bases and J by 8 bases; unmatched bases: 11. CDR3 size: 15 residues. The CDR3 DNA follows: TGTGCCAGCAGCTCCGGACAGGGCGGGGGCGAAAAACTGTTTTTT. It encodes CASSSGQGGGEKLFF. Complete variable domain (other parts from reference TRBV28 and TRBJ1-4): DVKVTQSSRYLVKRTGEKVFLECVQDMDHENMFWYRQDPGLGLRLIYFSYDVKMKEKGDIPEGYSVSREKKERFSLILESASTNQTSMYLCASSSGQGGGEKLFFGSGTQLSVL.

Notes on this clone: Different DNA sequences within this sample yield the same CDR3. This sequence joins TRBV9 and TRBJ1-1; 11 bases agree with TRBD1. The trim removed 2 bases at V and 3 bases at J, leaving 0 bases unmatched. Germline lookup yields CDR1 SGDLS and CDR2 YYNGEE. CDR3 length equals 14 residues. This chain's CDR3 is CASSVGQGDTEAFF. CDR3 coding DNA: TGTGCCAGCAGCGTGGGACAGGGGGACACTGAAGCTTTCTTT.

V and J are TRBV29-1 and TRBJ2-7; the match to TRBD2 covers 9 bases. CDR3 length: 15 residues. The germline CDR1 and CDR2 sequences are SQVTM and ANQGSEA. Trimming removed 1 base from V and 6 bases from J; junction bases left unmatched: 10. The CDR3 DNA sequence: TGCAGCGTTGAAGGAGGCGGGAGGGCCGGGGGCGAGCAGTACTTC. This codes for CSVEGGGRAGGEQYF.

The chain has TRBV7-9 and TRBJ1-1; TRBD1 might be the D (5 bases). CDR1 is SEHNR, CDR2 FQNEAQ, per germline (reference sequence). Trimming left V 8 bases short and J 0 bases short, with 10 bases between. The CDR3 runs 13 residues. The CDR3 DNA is TGTGCCAGCCCTTCAGGGTTGAACACTGAAGCTTTCTTT. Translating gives CASPSGLNTEAFF.

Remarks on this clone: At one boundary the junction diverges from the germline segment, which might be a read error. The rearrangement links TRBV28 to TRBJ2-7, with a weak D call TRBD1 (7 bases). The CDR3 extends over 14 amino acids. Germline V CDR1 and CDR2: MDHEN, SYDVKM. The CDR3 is CVSSEAGQTYEQYF. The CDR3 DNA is TGTGTCAGCAGTGAGGCGGGACAGACCTACGAGCAGTACTTC.

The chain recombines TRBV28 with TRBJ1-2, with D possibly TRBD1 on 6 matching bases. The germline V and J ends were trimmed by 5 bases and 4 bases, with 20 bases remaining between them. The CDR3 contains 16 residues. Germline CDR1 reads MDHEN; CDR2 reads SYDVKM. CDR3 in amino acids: CASSVPGQPIPYGYTF. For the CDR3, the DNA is TGTGCCAGCAGTGTTCCAGGACAGCCAATTCCCTATGGCTACACCTTC.

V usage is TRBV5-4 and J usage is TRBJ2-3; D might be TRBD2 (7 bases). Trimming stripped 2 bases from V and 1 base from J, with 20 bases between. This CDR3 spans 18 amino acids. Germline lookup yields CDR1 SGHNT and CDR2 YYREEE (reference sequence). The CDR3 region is CASSFLRGGEVRTDTQYF. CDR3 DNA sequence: TGTGCCAGCAGCTTTTTGCGCGGGGGCGAGGTACGCACAGATACGCAGTATTTT. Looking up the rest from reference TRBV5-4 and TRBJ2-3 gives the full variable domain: ETGVTQSPTHLIKTRGQQVTLRCSSQSGHNTVSWYQQALGQGPQFIFQYYREEENGRGNFPPRFSGLQFPNYSSELNVNALELDDSALYLCASSFLRGGEVRTDTQYFGPGTRLTVL.

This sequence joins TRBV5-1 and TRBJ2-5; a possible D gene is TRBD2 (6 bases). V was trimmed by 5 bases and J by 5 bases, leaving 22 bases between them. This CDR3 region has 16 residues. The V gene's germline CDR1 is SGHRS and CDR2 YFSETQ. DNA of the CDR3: TGCGCCAGCAGGGGGTATGCGGCGCGGGATGAGGAGACCCAGTACTTC. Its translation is CASRGYAARDEETQYF. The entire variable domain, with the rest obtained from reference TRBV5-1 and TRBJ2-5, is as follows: KAGVTQTPRYLIKTRGQQVTLSCSPISGHRSVSWYQQTPGQGLQFLFEYFSETQRNKGNFPGRFSGRQFSNSRSEMNVSTLELGDSALYLCASRGYAARDEETQYFGPGTRLLVL.

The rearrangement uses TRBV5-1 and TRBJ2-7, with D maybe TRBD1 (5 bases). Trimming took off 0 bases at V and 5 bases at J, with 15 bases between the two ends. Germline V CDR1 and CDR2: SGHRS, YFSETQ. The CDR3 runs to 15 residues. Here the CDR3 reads CASSLALSTVDEQYF. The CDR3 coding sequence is TGCGCCAGCAGCTTGGCCCTCTCGACAGTGGACGAGCAGTACTTC. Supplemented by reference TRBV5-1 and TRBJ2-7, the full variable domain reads KAGVTQTPRYLIKTRGQQVTLSCSPISGHRSVSWYQQTPGQGLQFLFEYFSETQRNKGNFPGRFSGRQFSNSRSEMNVSTLELGDSALYLCASSLALSTVDEQYFGPGTRLTVT.